The rows below give T cell receptor beta chains drawn from one sample of a study of identical twins. Using its own MiXCR run on the 5' RACE reads, TCRdb lists one record per CDR3 protein. The sample records 500,000 to 550,000 distinct CDR3 sequences, 20% to 25% being singletons. The sample also formed part of further work on T cells expressing NK-cell markers.

What was sequenced was CD4+ T cells sorted from blood. The receptors shown here come from a woman under 30 in good health. CDR3s include the opening cysteine and the closing phenylalanine or tryptophan.

j_call | v_call | cdr3_aa
TRBJ1-5 | TRBV29-1 | CSVRVTATQPQHF
TRBJ2-7 | TRBV7-9 | CASSSYLRGTNEQYF
TRBJ2-5 | TRBV15 | CATSSGQETQYF
TRBJ1-2 | TRBV20-1 | CSARDRAGGNYGYTF
TRBJ1-5 | TRBV28 | CASSSTARWGTSNQPQHF
TRBJ2-1 | TRBV4-1 | CASSRRDRGGHEQFF
TRBJ2-1 | TRBV20-1 | CSARGTSEHNEQFF
TRBJ1-5 | TRBV20-1 | CCARRDRQNSNQPQHF
TRBJ1-2 | TRBV20-1 | CSARAGGGGYTF
TRBJ2-1 | TRBV9 | CASSVTSGYNEQFF
TRBJ2-1 | TRBV7-3 | CASSLRDSKYNEQFF
TRBJ2-7 | TRBV9 | CASSVAGDYEQYF
TRBJ2-5 | TRBV20-1 | CSVPGRGIETQYF
TRBJ1-2 | TRBV20-1 | CSARSQPHGYTF
TRBJ1-2 | TRBV20-1 | CSASHREAYGYTF